Listed below are T cell receptor beta chains from one sample, sequenced in a study of blood T cells in healthy people across ages. TCRdb re-called the 5' RACE reads through MiXCR, storing one row per CDR3 protein. The table shows about 650,000 distinct CDR3 sequences, with about 32% occurring only once. Input material: blood. The receptors were gathered from an elderly woman in good health. Each CDR3 is given without its conserved first and last residue.

>TRBV6-5|TRBJ2-7
ASRHTGVSSYEQY
>TRBV4-3|TRBJ2-5
ASSQARAAQETQY
>TRBV28|TRBJ1-5
ASSLWGGDGQPQH
>TRBV5-1|TRBJ2-3
ASSLRSGGVDTQY
>TRBV7-2|TRBJ2-5
ASSVRFFGGAGEQY
>TRBV15|TRBJ2-1
ATARTGGYNEQF
>TRBV29-1|TRBJ2-2
SVEKASGGAGGELF
>TRBV29-1|TRBJ1-4
SVEWDGKLF
>TRBV20-1|TRBJ1-5
SAVERGNQPQH
>TRBV29-1|TRBJ2-1
SVRQGYEQF
>TRBV20-1|TRBJ1-2
SARSGQGRHGYT
>TRBV5-1|TRBJ2-3
ASSYTASTDTQY
>TRBV9|TRBJ2-1
ASSPGLRSYNEQF
>TRBV7-2|TRBJ2-2
ASSFSGGPNTGELF
>TRBV20-1|TRBJ2-1
SARTGGASGEQF
>TRBV10-3|TRBJ2-3
AISTSRSTDTQY
>TRBV20-1|TRBJ2-3
SAVLAGGITDTQY
>TRBV5-8|TRBJ1-1
ASSSTGGIAEAF